This TCR beta chain stems from a study of response to subunit inactivated influenza vaccine. V lost 4 bases, J lost 3 bases, and 6 bases stayed unmatched. The CDR3 has 16 residues. CDR1 is SGHTA, CDR2 FQGNSA, per germline. This clonotype was observed many times. Its antigen is as yet unknown. Broader study findings: A suggestion made by the authors is that each seasonal influenza vaccination recruits few new T cells.

One entry per CDR3 protein, called by TCRdb with MiXCR from the RT-PCR reads. Of about 530,000 distinct CDR3 sequences listed, 10% to 15% are singletons. The receptor's source is a man aged 45-65 years who received an inactivated influenza vaccine. The chain employs TRBV7-2 and TRBJ2-1; 10 bases are shared with TRBD1. Specimen: PBMCs from blood, collected 35 to 45 days after vaccination. This CDR3 is CASSSLGQGLYNEQFF. CDR3 nucleotides: TGTGCCAGCAGCTCCTTGGGACAGGGGCTCTACAATGAGCAGTTCTTC. Full variable domain (rest looked up from reference TRBV7-2 and TRBJ2-1): GAGVSQSPSNKVTEKGKDVELRCDPISGHTALYWYRQSLGQGLEFLIYFQGNSAPDKSGLPSDRFSAERTGGSVSTLTIQRTQQEDSAVYLCASSSLGQGLYNEQFFGPGTRLTVL.